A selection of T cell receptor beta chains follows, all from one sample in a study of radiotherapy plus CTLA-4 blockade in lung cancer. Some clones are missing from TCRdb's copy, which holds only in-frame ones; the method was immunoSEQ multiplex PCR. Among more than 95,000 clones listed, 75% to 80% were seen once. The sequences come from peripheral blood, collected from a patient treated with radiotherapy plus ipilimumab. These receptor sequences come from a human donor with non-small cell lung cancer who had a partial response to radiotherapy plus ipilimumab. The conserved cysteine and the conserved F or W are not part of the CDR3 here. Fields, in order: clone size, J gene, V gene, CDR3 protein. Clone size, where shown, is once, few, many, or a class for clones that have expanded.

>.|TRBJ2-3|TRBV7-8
ASSPLSSTDTQY
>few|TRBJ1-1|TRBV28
ASSLRTANREAF
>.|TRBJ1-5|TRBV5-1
ASSFGEAGDQPQH
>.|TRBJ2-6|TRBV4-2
ASSREGTPNSGANVLT
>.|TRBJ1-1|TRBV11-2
ASSPGTGRRAEAF
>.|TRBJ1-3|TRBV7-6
ASSFGPITGNTIY
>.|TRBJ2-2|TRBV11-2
ASSLSLKGAGTGELF
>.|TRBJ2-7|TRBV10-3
AISSRGGDYEQY
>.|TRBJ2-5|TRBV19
ASSRWTGGQETQY
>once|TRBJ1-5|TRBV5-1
ASSSTGGSNQPQH
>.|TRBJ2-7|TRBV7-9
ASSSDRGTYEQY
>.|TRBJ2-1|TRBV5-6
ASSLGQSNNEQF
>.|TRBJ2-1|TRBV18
ASSLSSYNEQF
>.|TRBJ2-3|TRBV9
ASSDGLAQGDTQY
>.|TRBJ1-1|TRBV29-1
SVTGGSEAF
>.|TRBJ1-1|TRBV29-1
SVNRDTTLLGGAF
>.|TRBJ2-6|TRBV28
ASSLLIGAGANVLT
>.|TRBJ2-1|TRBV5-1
ASSSTGGYNEQF
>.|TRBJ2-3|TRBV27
ASSSRGMGTQY
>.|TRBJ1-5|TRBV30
AWNRRAGQPQH
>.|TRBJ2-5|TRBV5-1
ASSLNPPVETQY
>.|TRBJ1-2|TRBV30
AWSVGRNYGYT
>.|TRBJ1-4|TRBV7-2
ASSRGGNEKLF